This T cell receptor beta chain stems from a study of cytotoxic CD8 clonotypes in ibrutinib-treated CLL. About the study: The samples contained over 250,000 productive templates on average. They also contained an average of approximately 97,000 productive rearrangements. The study, taken as a whole, reports: Clonality at baseline surpassed age-matched healthy donors and tracked circulating CD8+ T-cell counts. Contraction or stability on treatment was seen for public clonotypes, which were uncommon.

Using immunoSEQ multiplex PCR, the repertoire was profiled, and TCRdb retains in-frame clones only, with some absent. The data show tens of thousands of clones, about 70% seen once. As concerns this clone: The target antigen is unknown.

The CDR3 is 13 residues long. Trimming pared 2 bases from V and 6 bases from J, leaving 10 bases between. The germline gives CDR1 MNHEY, CDR2 SVGAGI. The clonotype originates from a human donor with chronic lymphocytic leukemia. Sequencing used PBMCs, obtained after 24 months of ibrutinib treatment. This rearrangement joins TRBV6-5 to TRBJ2-5; D may match TRBD1 or TRBD2 (5 bases each). CDR3 amino acids: CASSYLEGKTQYF. In DNA, the CDR3 is TGTGCCAGCAGTTACCTCGAGGGGAAGACCCAGTACTTC.